The rows below give T cell receptor beta chains drawn from one sample of a study of liver allograft versus peripheral blood T cells. Using its own MiXCR run on the reads, TCRdb lists one record per CDR3 protein. The table shows more than 10,000 distinct CDR3 sequences, with 28% occurring only once. Source of these receptors: a human patient who had a liver transplant. The graft donor may account for some of the T cells. Each CDR3 is given with its conserved first and last residue. The order of the fields is V gene, J gene, CDR3 protein.

V: TRBV30; J: TRBJ2-7; CDR3: CAWSYFGFSGTLSYEQYF
V: TRBV12-3/TRBV12-4; J: TRBJ2-3; CDR3: CALRDQGTDTQYF
V: TRBV10-3; J: TRBJ2-1; CDR3: CAISGGASGGKYNEQFF
V: TRBV6-5; J: TRBJ1-1; CDR3: CASSSGAGWRTEAFF
V: TRBV6-2/TRBV6-3; J: TRBJ1-5; CDR3: CASSWGQGDNQPQHF
V: TRBV12-3/TRBV12-4; J: TRBJ1-6; CDR3: CASSLQGGPLHF
V: TRBV6-6; J: TRBJ1-6; CDR3: CASSYSGEGSYNSPLHF
V: TRBV12-3/TRBV12-4; J: TRBJ1-1; CDR3: CASRMTGGNTEAFF
V: TRBV20-1; J: TRBJ1-3; CDR3: CSAGDSRRGNTIYF
V: TRBV15; J: TRBJ2-1; CDR3: CATSRDRGTGGLNEQFF
V: TRBV10-3; J: TRBJ1-5; CDR3: CAISDAGQGNQPQHF
V: TRBV7-9; J: TRBJ1-4; CDR3: CASSPGAGEKLFF
V: TRBV7-9; J: TRBJ2-7; CDR3: CASSFGVGGYEQYF
V: TRBV28; J: TRBJ1-6; CDR3: CASSFRNRVGSPLHF
V: TRBV19; J: TRBJ1-2; CDR3: CASRADGNYGYTF
V: TRBV10-3; J: TRBJ2-7; CDR3: CAISEQGVVEQYF
V: TRBV6-6; J: TRBJ2-3; CDR3: CASRERRGASTDTQYF
V: TRBV6-5; J: TRBJ1-5; CDR3: CASSRLRQGQPQHF
V: TRBV20-1; J: TRBJ1-5; CDR3: CSARDSGRDVPNQPQHF
V: TRBV6-5; J: TRBJ2-7; CDR3: CASSSGVPNYEQYF
V: TRBV19; J: TRBJ1-5; CDR3: CASSTGSTYSNQPQHF
V: TRBV5-6; J: TRBJ1-6; CDR3: CASSSGFRDNSPLHF
V: TRBV6-5; J: TRBJ2-7; CDR3: CASTNTWGAKNEQYF
V: TRBV28; J: TRBJ2-2; CDR3: CAIQLRVGGELFF
V: TRBV7-9; J: TRBJ2-5; CDR3: CASSRRVGGPQETQYF
V: TRBV6-5; J: TRBJ2-7; CDR3: CASSYSGGLGYEQYF
V: TRBV19; J: TRBJ2-1; CDR3: CASTRLAGVTNEQFF
V: TRBV24-1; J: TRBJ1-5; CDR3: CATSDPSSGQGDQPQHF
V: TRBV28; J: TRBJ2-7; CDR3: CASSYSGGGTYEQYF
V: TRBV12-3/TRBV12-4; J: TRBJ1-3; CDR3: CASSLIGLSGNTIYF